This T cell receptor (beta chain) was sequenced during a study of T cell responses to AZD1222 COVID-19 vaccine. Broader study findings: The study found vaccine-associated CD4 TCRs spanning spike, dominant at 160-218 and 743-854. Samples come after the peak T cell response, not at day 14. Close to half of all spike-specific TCRs reportedly target regions of the variants that are unmutated. The donors showed a predominance of white British ancestry and of females, with possible underestimation of clonal diversity.

The assay was immunoSEQ multiplex PCR, and TCRdb's table has in-frame clones only and misses some. This sample carries approximately 89,000 clones, about 88% of them seen once, and the ten largest clones take 13%. Remarks on this clone: Its antigen is unidentified.

With V trimmed by 4 bases and J by 4 bases, 4 bases remained unmatched. The CDR3 runs to 13 residues. Germline V gives CDR1 SGHRS, CDR2 YFSETQ. Material: peripheral blood, obtained on day 0 of AZD1222 vaccination. The chain employs TRBV5-1 and TRBJ2-5; 7 bases are a match to TRBD1. The TCR originated in an adult in good health. The CDR3 coding sequence is TGCGCCAGCAGCAAGACAGGGACAGAGACCCAGTACTTC. The encoded protein is CASSKTGTETQYF.